This T cell receptor beta chain was obtained from a study of OX40 agonist ivuxolimab in advanced cancers. Study as a whole: The dose-escalation group included hepatocellular carcinoma, melanoma, renal cell carcinoma and head and neck cancer. Eligibility admitted prior anti-PD-1, anti-PD-L1 or anti-CTLA-4 therapy; around 38% had some. Mean age approximately 66 years, range 23 to 79; roughly 82% male.

Exclusion of a patient followed from autoimmune disease history or systemic immunosuppression. The J segment lost 0 bases and the V segment lost 5 bases, leaving 0 bases of the junction unmatched. From germline, CDR1 is MNHEY and CDR2 SVGAGI. The CDR3 covers 15 residues. Only in-frame clones appear in the TCRdb table, and some are missing; sequencing was by immunoSEQ multiplex PCR. Among approximately 90,000 clones listed, approximately 92% were seen once. This sequence was found in an adult with an advanced solid tumor such as melanoma, head and neck, liver or kidney cancer. J is TRBJ1-5 and V is TRBV6-5, with TRBD1 identical over 11 bases. The sample in question was CD4+ or CD8+ T cells sorted from blood, obtained in a trial of the OX40 agonist ivuxolimab. CDR3 sequence (DNA): TGTGCCAGCAGTGGGACAGGGGGTAGCAATCAGCCCCAGCATTTT. Its protein product is CASSGTGGSNQPQHF.